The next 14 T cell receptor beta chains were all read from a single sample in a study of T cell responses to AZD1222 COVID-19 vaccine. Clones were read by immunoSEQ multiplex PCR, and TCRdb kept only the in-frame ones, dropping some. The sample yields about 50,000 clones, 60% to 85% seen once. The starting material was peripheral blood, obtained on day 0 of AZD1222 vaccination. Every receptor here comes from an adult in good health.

The CDR3 DNA is TGTGCCAGCAGCCGAATGGGGTTGAACACTGAAGCTTTCTTT. Translation gives CASSRMGLNTEAFF. The genes are TRBV5-4 and TRBJ1-1; no definite D call. Trimming took 4 bases from V and 0 from J, leaving 10 bases between them. Germline V gene lookup returns CDR1 SGHNT and CDR2 YYREEE (reference sequence). The CDR3 loop spans 14 amino acids.

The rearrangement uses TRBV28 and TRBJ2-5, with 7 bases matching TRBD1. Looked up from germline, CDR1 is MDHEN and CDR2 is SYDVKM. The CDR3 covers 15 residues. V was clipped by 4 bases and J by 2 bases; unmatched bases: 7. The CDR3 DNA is TGTGCCAGCAGTTCGTCGGGACAGCCACAAGAGACCCAGTACTTC. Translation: CASSSSGQPQETQYF.

The DNA of the CDR3 is TGTGCCAGCAGCTTAGATCTTGGCCCCCCTCGTTCCCATGAGCAGTTCTTC. Protein: CASSLDLGPPRSHEQFF. The chain has TRBV7-9 and TRBJ2-1; D is ambiguous. The CDR3 covers 17 residues. V was cut by 1 base and J by 8 bases, with 21 bases left in between. Germline loops: CDR1 SEHNR, CDR2 FQNEAQ (reference sequence).

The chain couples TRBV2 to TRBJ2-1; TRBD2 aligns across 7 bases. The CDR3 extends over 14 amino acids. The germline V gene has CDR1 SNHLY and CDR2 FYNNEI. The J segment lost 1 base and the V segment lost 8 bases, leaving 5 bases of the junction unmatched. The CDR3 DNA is TGTGCCAGCGGGAGGGTACTATCCTACAATGAGCAGTTCTTC. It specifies CASGRVLSYNEQFF.

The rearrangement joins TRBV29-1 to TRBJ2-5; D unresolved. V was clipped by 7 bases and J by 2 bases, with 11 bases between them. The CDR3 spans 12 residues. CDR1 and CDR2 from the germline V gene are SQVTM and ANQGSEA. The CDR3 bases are TGCAGCGACCGATCCGGGCAAGAGACCCAGTACTTC. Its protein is CSDRSGQETQYF.

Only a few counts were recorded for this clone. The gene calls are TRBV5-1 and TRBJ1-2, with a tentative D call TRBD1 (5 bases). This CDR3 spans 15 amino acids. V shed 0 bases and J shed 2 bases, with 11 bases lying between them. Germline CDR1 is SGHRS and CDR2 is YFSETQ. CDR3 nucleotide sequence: TGCGCCAGCAGCTTGGCCGGGACCGACAACTATGGCTACACCTTC. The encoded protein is CASSLAGTDNYGYTF.

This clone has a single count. The CDR3: CASSVQGDYGYTF. CDR3 nucleotide sequence: TGTGCCAGCAGCGTACAGGGGGACTATGGCTACACCTTC. The rearrangement links TRBV14 to TRBJ1-2; 8 bases align to TRBD1. Germline lookup yields CDR1 SGHDN and CDR2 FVKESK. V trimming: 5 bases; J trimming: 3 bases; junction bases outside the gene matches: 2. CDR3 size: 13 residues.

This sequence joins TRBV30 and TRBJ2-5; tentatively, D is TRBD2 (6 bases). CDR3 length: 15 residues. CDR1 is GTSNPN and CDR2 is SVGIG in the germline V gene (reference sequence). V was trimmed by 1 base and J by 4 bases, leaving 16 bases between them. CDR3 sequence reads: CAWSDLPPGVETQYF. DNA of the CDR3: TGTGCCTGGAGTGACCTGCCCCCGGGGGTAGAGACCCAGTACTTC.

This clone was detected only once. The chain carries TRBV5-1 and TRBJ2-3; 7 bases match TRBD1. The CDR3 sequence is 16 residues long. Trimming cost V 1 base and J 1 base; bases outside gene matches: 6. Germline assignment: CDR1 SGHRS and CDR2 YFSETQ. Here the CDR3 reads CASSLQPGQGTDTQYF. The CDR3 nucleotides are TGCGCCAGCAGCTTGCAACCCGGACAGGGCACAGATACGCAGTATTTT.

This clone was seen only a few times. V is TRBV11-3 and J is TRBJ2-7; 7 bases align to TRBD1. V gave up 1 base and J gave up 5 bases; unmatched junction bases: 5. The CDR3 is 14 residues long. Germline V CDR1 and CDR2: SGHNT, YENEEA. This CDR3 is CASSLGQGSDEQYF. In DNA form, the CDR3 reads TGTGCCAGCAGCTTAGGACAGGGATCGGACGAGCAGTACTTC.

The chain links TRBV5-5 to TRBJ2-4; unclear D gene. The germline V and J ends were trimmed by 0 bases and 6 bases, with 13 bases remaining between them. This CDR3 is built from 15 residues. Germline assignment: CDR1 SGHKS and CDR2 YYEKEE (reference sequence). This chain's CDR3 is CASSLVWPLSNIQYF. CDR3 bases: TGTGCCAGCAGCTTGGTGTGGCCCCTCTCAAACATTCAGTACTTC. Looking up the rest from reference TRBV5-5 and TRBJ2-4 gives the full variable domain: DAGVTQSPTHLIKTRGQQVTLRCSPISGHKSVSWYQQVLGQGPQFIFQYYEKEERGRGNFPDRFSARQFPNYSSELNVNALLLGDSALYLCASSLVWPLSNIQYFGAGTRLSVL.

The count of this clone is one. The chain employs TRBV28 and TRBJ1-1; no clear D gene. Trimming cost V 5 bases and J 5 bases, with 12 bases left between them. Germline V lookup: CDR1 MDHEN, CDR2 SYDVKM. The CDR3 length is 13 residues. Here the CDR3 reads CASSPPEETEAFF. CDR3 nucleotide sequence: TGTGCCAGCAGTCCCCCTGAGGAGACTGAAGCTTTCTTT.

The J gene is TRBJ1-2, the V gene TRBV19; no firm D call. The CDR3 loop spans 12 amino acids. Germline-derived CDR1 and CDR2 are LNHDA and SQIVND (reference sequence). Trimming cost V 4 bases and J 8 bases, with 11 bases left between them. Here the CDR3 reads CASSTRVGGYTF. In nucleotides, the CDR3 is TGTGCCAGTAGTACCCGGGTCGGGGGCTACACCTTC.

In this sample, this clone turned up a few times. The CDR3 DNA reads as TGTGCCAGCGGGGGGTACGCCGGGGAGCTGTTTTTT. It codes for CASGGYAGELFF. V usage is TRBV7-3 and J usage is TRBJ2-2, with D tentatively TRBD2 (6 bases). The CDR3 contains 12 residues. Germline-derived CDR1 and CDR2 are SGHTA and FQGTGA. Between the trimmed V and J ends, which lost 8 bases and 6 bases, there was a span of 10 bases.